Below, one T cell receptor beta chain is given with its context. The source of the sample is a study of blood T cell repertoires in COVID-19. Study information: The samples span acute and convalescent COVID-19 from the United States, Italy and Spain. Sample material is recorded as cDNA or gDNA derived from T cells, B-cell-depleted T cells, or PBMCs.

J lost 6 bases, V lost 1 base, and 10 bases had no gene match. Germline lookup yields CDR1 LGHNA and CDR2 YNFKEQ. The CDR3 consists of 16 residues. Per the original data handling: The authors estimated nucleated cell counts from reference gene primer amplification. Repertoires were generated with immunoSEQ multiplex PCR, while TCRdb's copy carries only in-frame clones and drops some. V and J calls and clone size are those listed in that table; D and trimming were worked out from the DNA. Among hundreds of thousands of clones listed, around 90% were seen once. V gene TRBV4-2 combines with J gene TRBJ2-7; 9 bases are shared with TRBD2. The specimen sequenced was peripheral blood. The TCR sequence derives from a man in his sixties who had recovered from COVID-19. CDR3 DNA: TGTGCCAGCAGCCAAGGGGAGGCGGGAGGGCCAGCCGAGCAGTACTTC. Translating it yields CASSQGEAGGPAEQYF.